Listed below are T cell receptor beta chains from one sample, sequenced in a study of T cells after posttransplantation cyclophosphamide. Profiled with immunoSEQ multiplex PCR; TCRdb holds only in-frame clones, not every one. The data show 8,000 to 10,000 clones, roughly 98% seen once. Sequencing was done on a sample of naive CD8+ T cells sorted from PBMCs. Receptors were obtained from a man aged 45-65 years in good health, CMV-negative, and a related stem cell transplant donor. CDR3s include the opening cysteine and the closing phenylalanine or tryptophan. The order of the fields is D gene, J gene, clone size, V gene, CDR3 DNA, CDR3 protein. D genes are given only for firm matches. Size is stated for part of the rows, as once, few or many counts, or as a class when the clone is expanded.

D: -; J: TRBJ1-1; size: -; V: TRBV5-6; DNA: TGTGCCAGCAGTTTCAGGGGAAACACTGAAGCTTTCTTT; CDR3: CASSFRGNTEAFF
D: -; J: TRBJ2-7; size: -; V: TRBV9; DNA: TGTGCCAGCAGCCTGGGGGCGGGAGTCCCCTACGAGCAGTACTTC; CDR3: CASSLGAGVPYEQYF
D: TRBD2; J: TRBJ2-1; size: -; V: TRBV2; DNA: TGTGCCAGCAGAGGGTGGGGGGGACCCTACAATGAGCAGTTCTTC; CDR3: CASRGWGGPYNEQFF
D: -; J: TRBJ2-7; size: -; V: TRBV6-1; DNA: TGTGCCAGCAGGCTTCGGGAGCTCTGGGACGAGCAGTACTTC; CDR3: CASRLRELWDEQYF
D: -; J: TRBJ2-3; size: -; V: TRBV7-9; DNA: TGTGCCGGGGGGTCAGATACGCAGTATTTT; CDR3: CAGGSDTQYF
D: -; J: TRBJ2-7; size: -; V: TRBV10-2; DNA: TGCGCCAGCATGACGGGGACCTACGAGCAGTACTTC; CDR3: CASMTGTYEQYF
D: -; J: TRBJ2-3; size: -; V: TRBV9; DNA: TGTGCCAGCAGCGTAATGACTAGCACAGATACGCAGTATTTT; CDR3: CASSVMTSTDTQYF
D: -; J: TRBJ2-7; size: -; V: TRBV6-5; DNA: TGTGCCAGCAGTTACCTCGGAGGTTACGAGCAGTACTTC; CDR3: CASSYLGGYEQYF
D: TRBD1; J: TRBJ2-7; size: once; V: TRBV6-6; DNA: TGTGCCAGCAGGACCGGGACAGGGTTTAACGAGCAGTACTTC; CDR3: CASRTGTGFNEQYF
D: TRBD1; J: TRBJ2-7; size: -; V: TRBV19; DNA: TGTGCCAGTAGTTGGACAGGGGGAACCTACGAGCAGTACTTC; CDR3: CASSWTGGTYEQYF
D: TRBD1; J: TRBJ2-5; size: -; V: TRBV2; DNA: TGTGCCAGCAAAGTCTCTGGGACAGGGTTTTTGGAGACCCAGTACTTC; CDR3: CASKVSGTGFLETQYF
D: -; J: TRBJ2-2; size: -; V: TRBV5-5; DNA: TGTGCCAGCAGCTTGCTCCAGGCCCGCGGGGAGCTGTTTTTT; CDR3: CASSLLQARGELFF
D: -; J: TRBJ2-7; size: -; V: TRBV30; DNA: TGTGCCTGGAGTGGGGGGGGGCTCTACTACGAGCAGTACTTC; CDR3: CAWSGGGLYYEQYF
D: -; J: TRBJ2-7; size: -; V: TRBV29-1; DNA: TGCAGCGTCAAACAGGTTTCCCCCTCCTACGAGCAGTACTTC; CDR3: CSVKQVSPSYEQYF
D: TRBD1; J: TRBJ2-7; size: -; V: TRBV10-1; DNA: TGCGCCAGCTCCCCCGGGGACAGGGAGACCTACGAGCAGTACTTC; CDR3: CASSPGDRETYEQYF
D: TRBD1; J: TRBJ2-7; size: -; V: TRBV2; DNA: TGTGCCAGCAGAGAGACAGGGGGCGCATCCGAGCAGTACTTC; CDR3: CASRETGGASEQYF
D: TRBD2; J: TRBJ2-3; size: -; V: TRBV7-9; DNA: TGTGCCAGCAGCACTATAGGACTAGCAGCAGATACGCAGTATTTT; CDR3: CASSTIGLAADTQYF
D: TRBD2; J: TRBJ2-1; size: -; V: TRBV4-1; DNA: TGCGCCAGCAGGCCACTAGCGGGGGGGCTGCTTGAGCAGTTCTTC; CDR3: CASRPLAGGLLEQFF
D: TRBD1; J: TRBJ1-2; size: -; V: TRBV7-2; DNA: TGTGCCAGCAGCTTGATGACAGGGACGTTTCTCCTGTATGGCTACACCTTC; CDR3: CASSLMTGTFLLYGYTF
D: -; J: TRBJ1-1; size: -; V: TRBV7-9; DNA: TGTGCCAGCAGCTTAGCGGCAGGGTCTACCTTCTTT; CDR3: CASSLAAGSTFF
D: TRBD2; J: TRBJ2-7; size: -; V: TRBV14; DNA: TGTGCCAGCAGCCCCCCGGGACTAGCGGCCCTAAGCTCCTACGAGCAGTACTTC; CDR3: CASSPPGLAALSSYEQYF
D: -; J: TRBJ2-1; size: -; V: TRBV6-1; DNA: TGTGCCAGCAGTGAGGCAGGGTCCTACAATGAGCAGTTCTTC; CDR3: CASSEAGSYNEQFF
D: TRBD2; J: TRBJ2-2; size: -; V: TRBV4-1; DNA: TGCGCCAGCAGCCAAGAAGGACTAGCGGTCACCGGGGAGCTGTTTTTT; CDR3: CASSQEGLAVTGELFF
D: TRBD1; J: TRBJ2-1; size: -; V: TRBV7-7; DNA: TGTGCTAGCAGCTTAGGGACAGGGGACAATGAGCAGTTCTTC; CDR3: CASSLGTGDNEQFF
D: -; J: TRBJ1-5; size: -; V: TRBV9; DNA: TGTGCCAGCAGTAGCGGGAACCCCCCGCAGCCCCAGCATTTT; CDR3: CASSSGNPPQPQHF
D: TRBD2; J: TRBJ2-3; size: once; V: TRBV13; DNA: TGTGCCAGCAGCTTCGAAGGTACTAGCGGGGGCCCCACAGATACGCAGTATTTT; CDR3: CASSFEGTSGGPTDTQYF
D: -; J: TRBJ2-1; size: -; V: TRBV7-8; DNA: TGTGCCAGCAGCTTAGAGACAGGCAGCTCCTACAATGAGCAGTTCTTC; CDR3: CASSLETGSSYNEQFF
D: -; J: TRBJ2-1; size: -; V: TRBV13; DNA: TGTGCCAGCAGCTTAGAGCTCCCAGGGGACTCCTACAATGAGCAGTTCTTC; CDR3: CASSLELPGDSYNEQFF
D: TRBD2; J: TRBJ2-7; size: -; V: TRBV5-1; DNA: TGCGCCAGCAGCCTGACTAGCGGGTCCTACGAGCAGTACTTC; CDR3: CASSLTSGSYEQYF
D: -; J: TRBJ2-7; size: -; V: TRBV5-1; DNA: TGCGCCAGCAGCCTCGTCATAGCGGGACAGTACGAGCAGTACTTC; CDR3: CASSLVIAGQYEQYF
D: TRBD1; J: TRBJ2-7; size: -; V: TRBV7-8; DNA: TGTGCCAGCAGCCCGGGACAGATATCCTACGAGCAGTACTTC; CDR3: CASSPGQISYEQYF
D: TRBD2; J: TRBJ2-1; size: once; V: TRBV9; DNA: TGTGCCAGCAGCGTACCCACTAGCGGTGCCTACAATGAGCAGTTCTTC; CDR3: CASSVPTSGAYNEQFF
D: -; J: TRBJ1-1; size: -; V: TRBV19; DNA: TGTGCCAGTAGTATAGTGAGCAGGCCGAACACTGAAGCTTTCTTT; CDR3: CASSIVSRPNTEAFF
D: -; J: TRBJ2-7; size: -; V: TRBV13; DNA: TGTGCCAGCAGCTCCGGGACTCTCTACGAGCAGTACTTC; CDR3: CASSSGTLYEQYF
D: -; J: TRBJ2-4; size: -; V: TRBV5-1; DNA: TGCGCCAGCATCCGTTTACTAGCCAAAAACATTCAGTACTTC; CDR3: CASIRLLAKNIQYF
D: TRBD2; J: TRBJ2-3; size: -; V: TRBV14; DNA: TGTGCCAGCAGCCATCAATTGGCTAGCGGGAGATTAGATACGCAGTATTTT; CDR3: CASSHQLASGRLDTQYF
D: -; J: TRBJ2-7; size: -; V: TRBV6-5; DNA: TGTGCCAGCAGTTACTCCGACAGTACCTTCGAGCAGTACTTC; CDR3: CASSYSDSTFEQYF
D: -; J: TRBJ1-2; size: -; V: TRBV7-9; DNA: TGTGCCAGCACACGGGAGGCGGGCTATGGCTACACCTTC; CDR3: CASTREAGYGYTF
D: -; J: TRBJ2-1; size: -; V: TRBV19; DNA: TGTGCCAGTAGTATACCGGGGTACAATGAGCAGTTCTTC; CDR3: CASSIPGYNEQFF
D: -; J: TRBJ2-1; size: -; V: TRBV5-1; DNA: TGCGCCAGCAGCCTCCGGGACACACGTGAGCAGTTCTTC; CDR3: CASSLRDTREQFF
D: TRBD1; J: TRBJ2-7; size: -; V: TRBV7-9; DNA: TGTGCCAGCAGCCTGGGACAGCGCTTCTACGAGCAGTACTTC; CDR3: CASSLGQRFYEQYF
D: -; J: TRBJ2-1; size: once; V: TRBV11-3; DNA: TGTGCCAGCAGTCCACAGAATTCCTACAATGAGCAGTTCTTC; CDR3: CASSPQNSYNEQFF
D: TRBD1; J: TRBJ1-1; size: -; V: TRBV7-9; DNA: TGTGCCAGCCATCAGGGGGTGGGAACTGAAGCTTTCTTT; CDR3: CASHQGVGTEAFF
D: TRBD2; J: TRBJ2-1; size: -; V: TRBV29-1; DNA: TGCAGCGTTCCAAGCGGGAGCTATGAGCAGTTCTTC; CDR3: CSVPSGSYEQFF
D: -; J: TRBJ2-2; size: -; V: TRBV7-3; DNA: TGTGCCAGCAGCTTGGGGGACATCACCGGGGAGCTGTTTTTT; CDR3: CASSLGDITGELFF